Shown below are 9 T cell receptor beta chains from a single sample sequenced in a study of regulatory T cells in long-lasting Graves disease. Time point indicated: newly diagnosed GD, antithyroid drugs for less than 3 months. Researchers made the TCR library from RNA that was extracted from PBMCs. Both iRepertoire HTBI primers and Arm-PCR of CDR3 regions were used to build the TCR beta libraries. Each CDR3 protein gets one entry after TCRdb re-called the multiplex PCR reads with MiXCR. The sample has under 800,000 distinct CDR3 sequences, approximately 15% seen once. The sample also formed part of further work on T cells in Graves' hyperthyroidism and ophthalmopathy.

Here the sequenced sample was peripheral blood mononuclear cells (PBMCs), taken at new diagnosis, from a patient treated with antithyroid drugs. The receptors come from a woman in her twenties or thirties with Graves disease.

In the case of this clonotype: A much larger clone lies one base from this, so it may be a read error. The chain employs TRBV2 and TRBJ2-1; the D is unclear. The CDR3 contains 15 residues. V gave up 4 bases and J gave up 6 bases, with 16 bases separating them. CDR1 is SNHLY, CDR2 FYNNEI, per germline. The CDR3 loop reads CASSADGYLSNEQFF. CDR3 nucleotides: TGTGCCAGCAGTGCAGACGGCTACCTGAGCAATGAGCAGTTCTTC.

This clonotype was seen at least ten times. The V gene is TRBV2, the J gene TRBJ2-2; TRBD1 might be the D (6 bases). Deletions cut 8 bases from V and 0 bases from J, with 10 bases between. From germline, CDR1 is SNHLY and CDR2 FYNNEI. The CDR3 consists of 14 residues. The CDR3 loop reads CASGGQSNTGELFF. The DNA of the CDR3 is TGTGCCAGCGGGGGACAATCGAACACCGGGGAGCTGTTTTTT.

This clonotype was observed a few times. The chain links TRBV7-9 to TRBJ1-1; TRBD1 matches 8 bases. V lost 5 bases and J lost 2; bases outside the gene matches: 10. From germline, CDR1 is SEHNR and CDR2 FQNEAQ (reference sequence). The CDR3 spans 16 residues. The CDR3, as DNA: TGTGCCAGCAGCCCCCAGGGGGCGCTTCTCAACACTGAAGCTTTCTTT. It codes for CASSPQGALLNTEAFF.

As concerns this clonotype: A read error may be the cause here, since a much bigger clone is one base away. The V call is TRBV28, the J call TRBJ2-2, with D possibly TRBD2 on 6 matching bases. CDR1 MDHEN and CDR2 SYDVKM come from the germline V gene. The CDR3 is 17 amino acids. CDR3 amino acids: CASSLRDKGGNTGGLFF. The CDR3 DNA is TGTGCCAGCAGTTTGCGAGACAAGGGAGGCAACACCGGGGGGCTGTTTTTT. The full variable domain, its missing parts supplied by reference TRBV28 and TRBJ2-2, is DVKVTQSSRYLVKRTGEKVFLECVQDMDHENMFWYRQDPGLGLRLIYFSYDVKMKEKGDIPEGYSVSREKKERFSLILESASTNQTSMYLCASSLRDKGGNTGGLFFGEGSRLTVL.

This clonotype occurred many times. V gene TRBV3-1 combines with J gene TRBJ1-1; D remains ambiguous. Trimming cost V 1 base and J 5 bases, with 5 bases left between them. The CDR3 runs 12 residues. Germline lookup yields CDR1 LGHDT and CDR2 YNNKEL (reference sequence). The CDR3 DNA reads as TGTGCCAGCAGCCAAGGCCAGACTGAAGCTTTCTTT. This encodes CASSQGQTEAFF. Filled out from reference TRBV3-1 and TRBJ1-1, the complete variable domain reads DTAVSQTPKYLVTQMGNDKSIKCEQNLGHDTMYWYKQDSKKFLKIMFSYNNKELIINETVPNRFSPKSPDKAHLNLHINSLELGDSAVYFCASSQGQTEAFFGQGTRLTVV.

This clonotype was found many times. This rearrangement joins TRBV2 to TRBJ2-7; the match to TRBD1 covers 7 bases. Germline lookup yields CDR1 SNHLY and CDR2 FYNNEI. This CDR3 comprises 13 residues. With V trimmed by 4 bases and J by 12 bases, 12 bases remained unmatched. The CDR3 nucleotides read TGTGCCAGCAGTGTTCGCCAGGGGGATATCGGGTACTTC. It encodes CASSVRQGDIGYF.

At least ten counts were recorded for this clonotype. J is TRBJ1-2 and V is TRBV12-3 or TRBV12-4, with 11 nucleotides matching TRBD1. The CDR3 has 16 residues. Germline trimming cut 6 bases from V and 3 bases from J; bases unmatched to any gene: 9. The CDR3, as DNA: TGTGCCAGCAGGCAATTAGGACAGGGGGCAGACTATGGCTACACCTTC. Translated, it gives CASRQLGQGADYGYTF.

V and J are TRBV6-1 and TRBJ2-2, with TRBD1 identical over 7 bases. J gave up 4 bases and V 6 bases, and 11 bases lay outside the gene matches. This CDR3 has 16 amino acids. Germline CDR1 is MNHNS and CDR2 is SASEGT. In nucleotides, the CDR3 is TGTGCCAGCAGCACCCTAACAGGGGTTGGCACCGGGGAGCTGTTTTTT. Translated: CASSTLTGVGTGELFF.

In its sample, this clonotype was seen a few times. At one boundary the junction diverges from the germline segment, which might be a read error. The chain couples TRBV3-1 to TRBJ2-7, with TRBD1 identical over 10 bases. Looked up from germline, CDR1 is LGHDT and CDR2 is YNNKEL (reference sequence). This CDR3 spans 13 amino acids. The CDR3 DNA sequence: TGTGCCAGCAGCCAGGGGGGACAGGGGAAGTCGGACTTC. Translation gives CASSQGGQGKSDF.